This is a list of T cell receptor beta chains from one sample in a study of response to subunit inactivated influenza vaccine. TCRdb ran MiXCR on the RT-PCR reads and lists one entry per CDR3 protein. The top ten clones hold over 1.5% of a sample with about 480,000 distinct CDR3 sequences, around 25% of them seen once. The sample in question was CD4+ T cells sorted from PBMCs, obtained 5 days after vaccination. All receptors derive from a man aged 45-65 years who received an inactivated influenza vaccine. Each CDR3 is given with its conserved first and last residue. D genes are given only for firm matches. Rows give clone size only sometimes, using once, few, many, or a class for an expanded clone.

CASSTGTSVGNEQFF	TGTGCCAGCAGCACCGGGACTAGCGTTGGTAATGAGCAGTTCTTC	.	TRBJ2-1	TRBD2	TRBV7-9
CATSRGSGPPNEKLFF	TGTGCCACCAGCAGAGGATCGGGACCGCCAAATGAAAAACTGTTTTTT	.	TRBJ1-4	.	TRBV15
CASSLRGLDTGELFF	TGTGCCAGCAGCTTGAGGGGATTGGACACCGGGGAGCTGTTTTTT	.	TRBJ2-2	.	TRBV5-4
CSARTRSYEQYF	TGCAGTGCTAGAACTAGATCCTACGAGCAGTACTTC	.	TRBJ2-7	.	TRBV20-1
CASRSPSKNEQFF	TGTGCCAGCAGGAGTCCCAGTAAAAATGAGCAGTTCTTC	.	TRBJ2-1	.	TRBV6-1
CASSYGQQLAKNIQYF	TGTGCCAGCAGTTATGGACAACAGCTAGCCAAAAACATTCAGTACTTC	.	TRBJ2-4	.	TRBV12-3/TRBV12-4
CASRASRHYTGELFF	TGTGCCAGCCGGGCTAGCAGACACTACACCGGGGAGCTGTTTTTT	few	TRBJ2-2	.	TRBV7-2
CAISSTSGAGEQYF	TGTGCCATCTCCTCGACTAGCGGGGCCGGTGAGCAGTACTTC	.	TRBJ2-7	TRBD2	TRBV10-3
CASTRTSGTLDYEQYF	TGTGCCAGCACCAGGACTAGCGGGACGTTGGACTACGAGCAGTACTTC	.	TRBJ2-7	TRBD2	TRBV6-2/TRBV6-3
CASNEGGGTYEQYF	TGTGCCAGCAACGAGGGCGGGGGAACTTACGAGCAGTACTTC	few	TRBJ2-7	TRBD2	TRBV9
CASSSQVGDTQYF	TGTGCCAGCAGCTCCCAGGTGGGAGATACGCAGTATTTT	.	TRBJ2-3	.	TRBV7-8
CASSILAGAETQYF	TGCGCCAGCAGCATATTAGCGGGGGCAGAGACCCAGTACTTC	few	TRBJ2-5	TRBD2	TRBV4-1
CASSSFQAGNYNEQFF	TGTGCCAGCAGTTCCTTCCAAGCGGGTAACTACAATGAGCAGTTCTTC	few	TRBJ2-1	.	TRBV28
CATSDASRASYNEQFF	TGTGCCACCAGTGATGCGAGCCGGGCCTCTTACAATGAGCAGTTCTTC	.	TRBJ2-1	.	TRBV24-1
CASRPLRHTVKDTQYF	TGTGCCAGCAGGCCATTACGTCACACCGTTAAGGATACGCAGTATTTT	.	TRBJ2-3	.	TRBV6-2/TRBV6-3
CASRFLPGRGLALTNEKLFF	TGTGCCAGCAGATTCCTTCCCGGCAGGGGGTTGGCATTAACTAATGAAAAACTGTTTTTT	few	TRBJ1-4	TRBD1	TRBV6-2/TRBV6-3
CASSYGLAGNYEQYF	TGTGCCAGCAGTTACGGACTAGCGGGTAACTACGAGCAGTACTTC	.	TRBJ2-7	TRBD2	TRBV12-3/TRBV12-4
CASSQFVRRGGMETQYF	TGCGCCAGCAGCCAATTCGTAAGGCGGGGGGGCATGGAGACCCAGTACTTC	.	TRBJ2-5	TRBD2	TRBV4-3
CASSLAGAADTQYF	TGCGCCAGCAGCTTAGCGGGAGCGGCAGATACGCAGTATTTT	.	TRBJ2-3	TRBD2	TRBV5-1
CSAGNTQETQYF	TGCAGTGCCGGGAATACTCAAGAGACCCAGTACTTC	.	TRBJ2-5	.	TRBV20-1